This T cell receptor (beta chain) is drawn from a study of blood T cell repertoires in COVID-19. Study-wide context: Acute and convalescent COVID-19 samples came from the United States, Italy and Spain. PBMCs, B-cell-depleted T cells, or T cells provided the cDNA or gDNA that made up the material.

In its sample, this clone was seen once. Original data processing: The assay estimated nucleated cells by amplifying reference gene primers. Here immunoSEQ multiplex PCR was the method, and the copy in TCRdb shows in-frame clones only, minus some. V and J calls and clone size are those listed in that table; D and trimming were worked out from the DNA. This table holds around 81,000 clones, about nine tenths found once. There are 16 residues in the CDR3. The germline gives CDR1 SGHTA, CDR2 FQGNSA. The V end lost 5 bases, the J end lost 9 bases, and 20 bases lay between the germline ends. Sample: peripheral blood. The V call is TRBV7-2, the J call TRBJ1-6; D gene unclear. This TCR was sampled from a woman aged 55-75 years with acute or convalescent COVID-19. The DNA for the CDR3 is TGTGCCAGCAGCCTCCAGCCGGGGTTTAGTAGTTCACCCCTCCACTTT. Translating gives CASSLQPGFSSSPLHF.